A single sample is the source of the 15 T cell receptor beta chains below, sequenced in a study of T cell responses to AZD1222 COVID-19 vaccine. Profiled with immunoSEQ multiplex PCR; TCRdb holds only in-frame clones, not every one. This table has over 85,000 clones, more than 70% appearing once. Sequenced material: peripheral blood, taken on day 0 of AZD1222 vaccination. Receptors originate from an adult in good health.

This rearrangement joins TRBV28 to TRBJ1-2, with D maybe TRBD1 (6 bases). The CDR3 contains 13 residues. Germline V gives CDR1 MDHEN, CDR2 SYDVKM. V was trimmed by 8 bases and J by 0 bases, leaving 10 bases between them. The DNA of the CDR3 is TGTGCCAGCCGGACAGTCTCTAACTATGGCTACACCTTC. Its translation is CASRTVSNYGYTF.

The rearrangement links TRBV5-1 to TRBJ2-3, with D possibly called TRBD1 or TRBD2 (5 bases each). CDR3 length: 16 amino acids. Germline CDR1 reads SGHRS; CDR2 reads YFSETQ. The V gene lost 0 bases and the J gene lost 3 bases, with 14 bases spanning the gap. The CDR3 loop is CASSLVGDERTDTQYF. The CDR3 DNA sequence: TGCGCCAGCAGCTTGGTGGGGGATGAGCGTACAGATACGCAGTATTTT.

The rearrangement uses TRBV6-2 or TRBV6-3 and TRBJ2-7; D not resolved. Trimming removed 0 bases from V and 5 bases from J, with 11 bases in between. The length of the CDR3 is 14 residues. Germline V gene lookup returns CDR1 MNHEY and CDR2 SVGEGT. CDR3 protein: CASSYSDAWDEQYV. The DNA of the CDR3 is TGTGCCAGCAGTTACTCCGACGCCTGGGACGAGCAGTACGTC.

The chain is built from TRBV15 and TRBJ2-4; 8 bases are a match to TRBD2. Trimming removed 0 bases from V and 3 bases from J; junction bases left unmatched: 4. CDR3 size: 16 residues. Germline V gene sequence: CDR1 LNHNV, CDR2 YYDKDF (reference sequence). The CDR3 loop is CATSRDLAGGKNIQYF. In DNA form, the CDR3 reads TGTGCCACCAGCAGAGACCTGGCGGGAGGCAAAAACATTCAGTACTTC.

In DNA, the CDR3 is TGTGCCAGCAGTGAAGGACAGGGAACGTTCGGAGCTTTCTTT. Amino acid sequence: CASSEGQGTFGAFF. The V and J genes are TRBV25-1 and TRBJ1-1, with TRBD1 matching 8 bases. CDR1 is MGHDK, CDR2 SYGVNS, per germline. V lost 2 bases and J lost 10; bases outside the gene matches: 9. The CDR3 runs 14 residues.

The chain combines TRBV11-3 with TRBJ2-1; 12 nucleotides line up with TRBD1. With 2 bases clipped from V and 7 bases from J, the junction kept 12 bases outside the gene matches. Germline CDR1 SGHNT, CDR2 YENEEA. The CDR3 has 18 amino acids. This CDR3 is CASSLRNTGTGGRNEQFF. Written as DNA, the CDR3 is TGTGCCAGCAGCTTAAGGAACACCGGGACAGGGGGCAGGAATGAGCAGTTCTTC.

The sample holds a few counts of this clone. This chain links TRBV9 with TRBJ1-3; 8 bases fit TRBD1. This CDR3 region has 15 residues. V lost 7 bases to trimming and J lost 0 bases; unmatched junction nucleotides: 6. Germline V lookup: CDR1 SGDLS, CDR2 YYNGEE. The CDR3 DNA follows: TGTGCCAGCCGCGGACAGGGAGTCTCTGGAAACACCATATATTTT. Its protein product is CASRGQGVSGNTIYF.

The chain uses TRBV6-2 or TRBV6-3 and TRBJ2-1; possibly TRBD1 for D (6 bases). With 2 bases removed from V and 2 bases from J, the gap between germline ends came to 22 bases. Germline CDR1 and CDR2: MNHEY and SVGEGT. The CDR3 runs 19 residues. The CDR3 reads CASSYDPGDKGQAYNEQFF. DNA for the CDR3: TGTGCCAGCAGTTACGATCCAGGGGATAAGGGCCAGGCCTACAATGAGCAGTTCTTC.

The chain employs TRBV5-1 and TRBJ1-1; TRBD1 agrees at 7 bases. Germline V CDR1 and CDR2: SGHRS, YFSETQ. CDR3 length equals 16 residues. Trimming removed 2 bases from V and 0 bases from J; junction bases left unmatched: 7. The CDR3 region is CASSFLGGAMNTEAFF. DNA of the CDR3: TGCGCCAGCAGCTTTTTAGGGGGCGCGATGAACACTGAAGCTTTCTTT.

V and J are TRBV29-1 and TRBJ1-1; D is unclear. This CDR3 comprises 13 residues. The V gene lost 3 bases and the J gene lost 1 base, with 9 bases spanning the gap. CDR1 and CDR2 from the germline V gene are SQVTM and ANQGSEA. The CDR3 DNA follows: TGCAGCGTTGAGACGGACCGGAACACTGAAGCTTTCTTT. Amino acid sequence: CSVETDRNTEAFF. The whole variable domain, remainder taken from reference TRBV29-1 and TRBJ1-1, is SAVISQKPSRDICQRGTSLTIQCQVDSQVTMMFWYRQQPGQSLTLIATANQGSEATYESGFVIDKFPISRPNLTFSTLTVSNMSPEDSSIYLCSVETDRNTEAFFGQGTRLTVV.

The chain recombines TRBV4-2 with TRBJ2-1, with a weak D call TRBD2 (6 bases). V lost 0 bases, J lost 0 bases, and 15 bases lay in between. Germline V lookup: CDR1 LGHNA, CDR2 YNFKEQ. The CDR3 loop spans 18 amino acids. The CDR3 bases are TGTGCCAGCAGCCAAGACTTCGGTAGCGGCCGCTCCTACAATGAGCAGTTCTTC. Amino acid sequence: CASSQDFGSGRSYNEQFF.

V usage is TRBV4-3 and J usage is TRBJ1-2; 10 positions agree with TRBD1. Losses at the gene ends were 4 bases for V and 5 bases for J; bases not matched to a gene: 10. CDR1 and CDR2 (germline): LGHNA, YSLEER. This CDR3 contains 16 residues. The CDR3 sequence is CASSPDRDRGTYGYTF. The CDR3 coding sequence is TGCGCCAGCAGCCCTGACCGGGACAGGGGCACTTATGGCTACACCTTC.

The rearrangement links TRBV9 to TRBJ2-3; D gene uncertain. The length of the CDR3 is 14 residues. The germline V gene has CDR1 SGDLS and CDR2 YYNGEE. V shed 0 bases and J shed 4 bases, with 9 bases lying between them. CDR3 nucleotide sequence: TGTGCCAGCAGCGTAGGTCTGAGTGCAGATACGCAGTATTTT. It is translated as CASSVGLSADTQYF.

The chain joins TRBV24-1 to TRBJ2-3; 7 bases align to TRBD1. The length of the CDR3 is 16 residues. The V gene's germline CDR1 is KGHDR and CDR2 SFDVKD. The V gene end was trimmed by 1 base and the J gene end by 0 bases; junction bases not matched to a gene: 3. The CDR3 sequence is CATSDLKGASTDTQYF. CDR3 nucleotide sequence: TGTGCCACCAGTGATTTAAAGGGGGCTAGCACAGATACGCAGTATTTT.

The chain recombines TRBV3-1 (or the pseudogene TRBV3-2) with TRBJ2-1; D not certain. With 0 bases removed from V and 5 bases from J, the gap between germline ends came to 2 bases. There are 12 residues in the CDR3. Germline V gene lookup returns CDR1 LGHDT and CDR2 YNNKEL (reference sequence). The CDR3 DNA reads TGTGCCAGCAGCCAAGACGACAATGAGCAGTTCTTC. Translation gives CASSQDDNEQFF.